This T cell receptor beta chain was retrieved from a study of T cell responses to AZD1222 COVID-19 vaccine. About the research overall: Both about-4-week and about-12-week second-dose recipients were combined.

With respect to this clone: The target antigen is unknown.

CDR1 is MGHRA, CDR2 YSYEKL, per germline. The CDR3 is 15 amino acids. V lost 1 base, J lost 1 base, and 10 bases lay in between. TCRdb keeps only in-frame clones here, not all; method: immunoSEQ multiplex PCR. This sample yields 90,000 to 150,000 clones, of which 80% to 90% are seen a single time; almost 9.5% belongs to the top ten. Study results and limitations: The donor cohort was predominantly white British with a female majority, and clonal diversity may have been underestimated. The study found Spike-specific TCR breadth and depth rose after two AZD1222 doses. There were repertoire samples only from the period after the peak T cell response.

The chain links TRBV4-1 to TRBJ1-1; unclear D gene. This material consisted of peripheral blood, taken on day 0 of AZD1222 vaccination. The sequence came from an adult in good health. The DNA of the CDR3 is TGCGCCAGCAGCCAAGTCGGAGGCAAGAACACTGAAGCTTTCTTT. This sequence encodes CASSQVGGKNTEAFF.